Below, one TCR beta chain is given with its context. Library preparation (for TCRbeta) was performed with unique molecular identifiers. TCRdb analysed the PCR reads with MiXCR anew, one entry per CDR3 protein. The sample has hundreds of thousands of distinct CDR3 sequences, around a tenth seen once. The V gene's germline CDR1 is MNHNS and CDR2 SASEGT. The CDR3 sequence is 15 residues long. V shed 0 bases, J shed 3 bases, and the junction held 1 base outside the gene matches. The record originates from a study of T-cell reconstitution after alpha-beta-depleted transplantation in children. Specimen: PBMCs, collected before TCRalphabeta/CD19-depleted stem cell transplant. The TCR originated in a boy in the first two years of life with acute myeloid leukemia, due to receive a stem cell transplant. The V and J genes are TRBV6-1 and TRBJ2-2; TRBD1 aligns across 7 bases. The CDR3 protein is CASSEAGQYTGELFF. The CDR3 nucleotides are TGTGCCAGCAGTGAAGCGGGACAGTACACCGGGGAGCTGTTTTTT.